This TCR beta chain was sequenced during a study of T cells in localized non-small cell lung cancer. Study outcomes and limitations: Greater T cell density in blood accompanied longer overall survival. Adjacent uninvolved lung had the highest clonality, suggesting focused antigen responses. The study detected a median roughly 56 of the top 100 tumor clones in adjacent lung. Only one tumor region went through sequencing, so heterogeneity may still be there.

The protocol was immunoSEQ multiplex PCR, while the TCRdb copy is restricted to in-frame clones and leaves out a portion. This sample yields roughly 4,400 clones, of which 25% to 40% are seen a single time; 9% to 15% belongs to the top ten. Only a few counts were recorded for this clone. Its antigen remains unknown. Germline CDR1 reads SGHNT; CDR2 reads YENEEA. The CDR3 length is 16 residues. V shed 3 bases and J 5 bases; nucleotides not matched to a gene: 8. V and J are TRBV11-3 and TRBJ2-1; TRBD2 matches at 9 bases. The sequence was obtained from an older male donor with stage III lung adenocarcinoma. The sample consisted of lung tumor tissue, taken before any cancer treatment. CDR3 in DNA: TGTGCCAGCAGCTTCGATAGCGGGAGAAGGGACAATGAGCAGTTCTTC. This gives the protein CASSFDSGRRDNEQFF.